The rows below give T cell receptor beta chains drawn from one sample of a study of shared clonotypes between healthy human individuals. Sequencing was performed with immunoSEQ multiplex PCR; in TCRdb, only in-frame clones are kept and a portion is missing. Seen here are millions of clones, around 95% observed once, and the top ten hold 0.1% to 0.15%. Sequences were obtained from naive CD4+ T cells sorted from blood. The receptor source for this set is a man between 18 and 29 years old in good health. Each CDR3 is given with its conserved first and last residue. A D gene is named only where the DNA matches it firmly. The size field is filled for only some rows; it gives once, few, many or a size class.

v_call,d_call,clone_size,j_call,cdr3_nt,cdr3_aa
TRBV5-8,NA,NA,TRBJ2-2,TGTGCCAGCAGCTTGGAAACCGGGGAGCTGTTTTTT,CASSLETGELFF
TRBV11-2,TRBD1,NA,TRBJ2-7,TGTGCCAGCAGCCGACAGGGGTCTCTCGGGGAGCAGTACTTC,CASSRQGSLGEQYF
TRBV5-8,TRBD1,NA,TRBJ2-3,TGTGCCAGCGAAAACAGGGGGTTCACAGATACGCAGTATTTT,CASENRGFTDTQYF
TRBV19,NA,NA,TRBJ1-4,TGTGCCAGTCAGGGGTCAGCTTCAACTAATGAAAAACTGTTTTTT,CASQGSASTNEKLFF
TRBV10-1,NA,NA,TRBJ1-1,TGCGCCAGCAGTGAGTCGGGCAGGAGGGATGCTTTCTTT,CASSESGRRDAFF
TRBV7-9,NA,NA,TRBJ1-4,TGTGCCAGCAGCCTCGGGCCAACTAATGAAAAACTGTTTTTT,CASSLGPTNEKLFF
TRBV7-8,NA,NA,TRBJ2-2,TGTGCCAGCAGCTTAAATCCGGTGAACACCGGGGAGCTGTTTTTT,CASSLNPVNTGELFF
TRBV10-3,NA,NA,TRBJ2-5,TGTGCCATCAGTGATACCGGGACACCGAACCAAGAGACCCAGTACTTC,CAISDTGTPNQETQYF
TRBV6-1,TRBD1,NA,TRBJ1-5,TGTGCCAGCAGCGCCGGGACAGACAATCAGCCCCAGCATTTT,CASSAGTDNQPQHF
TRBV4-3,NA,NA,TRBJ1-1,TGCGCCAGCAGCCAAGAAGGACAGTCGGGGGGCATGAACACTGAAGCTTTCTTT,CASSQEGQSGGMNTEAFF
TRBV4-1,TRBD2,NA,TRBJ2-7,TGCGCCAGCAGCCAACACGGGACTAGCGGGGCGTACAGCTCCTACGAGCAGTACTTC,CASSQHGTSGAYSSYEQYF
TRBV28,NA,NA,TRBJ2-2,TGTGCCAACGACCTCCGGGACGCAAACACCGGGGAGCTGTTTTTT,CANDLRDANTGELFF
TRBV5-1,TRBD1,once,TRBJ1-1,TGCGCCAGCAGCACACAGGGGGGTAACACTGAAGCTTTCTTT,CASSTQGGNTEAFF
TRBV13,NA,NA,TRBJ1-2,TGTGCCAGCAGCCAGTGGATGGGGGCCGCAAACTATGGCTACACCTTC,CASSQWMGAANYGYTF
TRBV19,NA,once,TRBJ1-2,TGTGCCAGTAGTACTGGACAGTTATATGGCTACACCTTC,CASSTGQLYGYTF
TRBV10-3,TRBD1,NA,TRBJ1-3,TGTGCCATCAGCCCGGGACAGGGCCGGAACACCATATATTTT,CAISPGQGRNTIYF
TRBV18,NA,NA,TRBJ1-1,TGTGCCAGCTCACCGTCAGACAGGGAAGCTTTCTTT,CASSPSDREAFF
TRBV6-5,TRBD1,NA,TRBJ1-3,TGTGCCAGCAGTCCGTCCTACAGGGGAGGAAACACCATATATTTT,CASSPSYRGGNTIYF
TRBV18,NA,once,TRBJ1-1,TGTGCCAGCTCACCCGGACAGAAGAACACTGAAGCTTTCTTT,CASSPGQKNTEAFF
TRBV30,NA,NA,TRBJ1-1,TGTGCCTGGAGGACTGGGGCGAGGCGGACTGAAGCTTTCTTT,CAWRTGARRTEAFF
TRBV30,NA,NA,TRBJ2-5,TGTGCCGAGGGGACGGAAGAGACCCAGTACTTC,CAEGTEETQYF
TRBV5-1,NA,NA,TRBJ2-1,TGCGCCAGCAGCTTGGGAGCCCCAGTGGGGGAGCAGTTCTTC,CASSLGAPVGEQFF
TRBV2,NA,NA,TRBJ2-7,TGTGCCAGCGAGCGAGGGATCTACGAGCAGTACTTC,CASERGIYEQYF
TRBV27,TRBD1,NA,TRBJ2-5,TGTGCCAGCAAAAAACAGGGGATAGAGACCCAGTACTTC,CASKKQGIETQYF
TRBV5-1,TRBD2,NA,TRBJ2-4,TGCGCCAGCAGCGAAGAAGGGACTAGCGGGAGGAGCATTCAGTACTTC,CASSEEGTSGRSIQYF
TRBV6-5,NA,NA,TRBJ2-7,TGTGCCAGCAGTTACTCGGGGCGGGGGCCCTCCTACGAGCAGTACTTC,CASSYSGRGPSYEQYF
TRBV5-6,NA,few,TRBJ2-3,TGTGCCAGCAGCTTAGGCAGCACAGATACGCAGTATTTT,CASSLGSTDTQYF
TRBV19,TRBD1,NA,TRBJ2-4,TGTGCCAGTAGTCGGCAGGGGGCGAAAAACATTCAGTACTTC,CASSRQGAKNIQYF
TRBV2,TRBD1,NA,TRBJ2-7,TGTGCCAGCACCAGGGGGCTGAGCTCCTACGAGCAGTACTTC,CASTRGLSSYEQYF
TRBV4-3,NA,NA,TRBJ2-1,TGCGCCAGCAGCCAAGACTACGGGAGTTTCTACAATGAGCAGTTCTTC,CASSQDYGSFYNEQFF
TRBV10-1,TRBD1,NA,TRBJ2-3,TGCGCCAGCAGTGAGGGGACAGGGGGCATAGATACGCAGTATTTT,CASSEGTGGIDTQYF
TRBV2,NA,NA,TRBJ1-5,TGTGCCAGCAGTAAGACAAGTAGCAATCAGCCCCAGCATTTT,CASSKTSSNQPQHF
TRBV2,NA,NA,TRBJ1-5,TGTGCCAGCAAGGAAGTTTTTGGGGCCCAGCATTTT,CASKEVFGAQHF
TRBV5-1,TRBD1,NA,TRBJ2-6,TGCGCCAGCAGGTTAACAGGGGTTGGGGCCAACGTCCTGACTTTC,CASRLTGVGANVLTF
TRBV20-1,NA,NA,TRBJ1-1,TGCAGTGCTAGACTTAACACTGAAGCTTTCTTT,CSARLNTEAFF
TRBV6-6,NA,NA,TRBJ1-1,TGTGCCAGCAGTTACTCTCAGGGTTGGGACACTGAAGCTTTCTTT,CASSYSQGWDTEAFF
TRBV2,NA,NA,TRBJ2-2,TGTGCCAGCAGTGTATTGGCCGCAAACACCGGGGAGCTGTTTTTT,CASSVLAANTGELFF
TRBV30,NA,NA,TRBJ1-1,TGTGCCTGGAGTCGAGACACGAACACTGAAGCTTTCTTT,CAWSRDTNTEAFF
TRBV2,NA,NA,TRBJ1-3,TGTGCCAGCAGTGAGGGGGAACTCTCTGGAAACACCATATATTTT,CASSEGELSGNTIYF
TRBV5-1,TRBD2,NA,TRBJ2-5,TGCGCCAGCAGGCCTAGCGGGGCGTACCAAGAGACCCAGTACTTC,CASRPSGAYQETQYF